This T cell receptor (beta chain) was recorded in a study of cytomegalovirus exposure and HLA in healthy donors. The PCR contained 60 Vbeta and 13 Jbeta primers. Repertoires were generated with immunoSEQ multiplex PCR, while TCRdb's copy carries only in-frame clones and drops some. This table has almost 85,000 clones, around four fifths appearing once. Remarks on this clone: Its specificity is unknown. An end of the junction differs from the germline gene, which may be a read error.

Notes on the study in general: Presence/absence analyses rested on an assumption that sequencing depth was roughly uniform across donors. Accounts indicate the classifier identified cytomegalovirus status with strong specificity and sensitivity. A later analysis revealed that TCR association rates differed between HLA loci, peaking at DRB1 and bottoming out at HLA-C.

In germline, CDR1 is MGHRA, CDR2 YSYEKL. This CDR3 spans 17 amino acids. Sequencing was performed on PBMCs. This sequence was found in a male donor in good health and CMV-seropositive. The gene calls are TRBV4-1 and TRBJ2-7; 10 bases fit TRBD1. The CDR3 coding sequence is TGCGTCAGCAGCCAAGACTCGACAGGGGGCCTAGCGGACGAGCAGTACTTC. Protein: CVSSQDSTGGLADEQYF.